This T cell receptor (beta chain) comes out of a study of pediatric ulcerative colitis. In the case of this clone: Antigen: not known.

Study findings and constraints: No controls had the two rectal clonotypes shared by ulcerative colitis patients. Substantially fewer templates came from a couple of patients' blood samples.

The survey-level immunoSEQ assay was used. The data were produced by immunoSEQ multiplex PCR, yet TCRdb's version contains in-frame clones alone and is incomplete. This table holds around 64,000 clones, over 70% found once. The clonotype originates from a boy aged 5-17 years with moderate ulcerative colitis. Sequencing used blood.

CDR3 region: CASSYRDRDPEAFF. DNA for the CDR3: TGCGCCAGCAGCTACCGGGACAGGGATCCTGAAGCTTTCTTT. The chain combines TRBV5-1 with TRBJ1-1; TRBD1 agrees at 9 bases. The CDR3 length is 14 residues. Germline CDR1 reads SGHRS; CDR2 reads YFSETQ. V lost 3 bases, J lost 6 bases, and 6 bases stayed unmatched.